Included here is one T cell receptor (beta chain) sequence, with context. The target antigen is unknown. TCRdb keeps only in-frame clones here, not all; method: immunoSEQ multiplex PCR. The sample has about 460,000 clones, roughly nine tenths seen once; the top ten hold 1.7%. In germline, CDR1 is SGHRS, CDR2 YFSETQ. The junction had 2 bases not matched to a gene; V was cut back by 3 bases and J by 0 bases. The CDR3 contains 15 residues. This specimen belongs to a study of Ad26.COV2.S vaccination and SARS-CoV-2 variants. Overall study findings and caveats: Non-spike TCR breadth was similar in vaccine and placebo recipients. Participants in the vaccine arm had higher spike-specific TCR breadth; placebo recipients had lower.

As for treatment: roughly 20 received Ad26.COV2.S at low or high dose, single or two shots; several received placebo; per-sample allocation not given. Following the first vaccine or placebo injection, samples were taken on day 63. Expressing Wuhan-strain SARS-CoV-2 spike, an Ad26 vector served as the vaccine. Sequences were derived from peripheral blood, sampled in a trial of Ad26.COV2.S vaccine versus placebo. The V and J genes are TRBV5-1 and TRBJ2-7, with 11 bases matching TRBD2. This sequence was found in a person aged 18-60 years who received the Ad26.COV2.S COVID-19 vaccine or a placebo. CDR3 in amino acids: CASSSLAGGSYEQYF. In DNA, the CDR3 is TGCGCCAGCAGCTCCCTAGCGGGAGGCTCCTACGAGCAGTACTTC.